The 5 T cell receptor beta chains below come from one sample, sequenced in a study of T-cell reconstitution after alpha-beta-depleted transplantation in children (dated by TCRdb to 2015 to 2016). Receptor libraries were prepared by PCR. Sequencing instrument: Illumina HiSeq 2500. Molecular barcoding was employed in the preparation of TCR libraries, with unique molecular identifiers being used to normalize TCRbeta repertoire quantification. TCRdb reprocessing: public reads trimmed at Q25 with fastp, clones called with MiXCR, in-frame beta chains kept. Rows with one shared CDR3 protein collapse into an entry with the most common genes and DNA. The sample has about 980,000 distinct CDR3 sequences on record, 25% to 30% of them singletons. Jointly, the top ten make up about 28% of the sample. What the treatment or condition label conveys for this sample: allogeneic hematopoietic cell transplantation with graft depleted of TCRalphabeta T cells and CD19 B cells.

The sample here was PBMCs, mostly from graft donor cells, taken 360 days after TCRalphabeta/CD19-depleted stem cell transplant. The source is a boy younger than two who had a stem cell transplant for SCID, so the T cells may come from the graft donor.

The chain links TRBV28 to TRBJ2-7, with D possibly matching TRBD1 (6 bases). The CDR3 runs 14 residues. Trimming took off 2 bases at V and 3 bases at J, with 11 bases between the two ends. Germline V gene sequence: CDR1 MDHEN, CDR2 SYDVKM. CDR3 sequence reads: CASSLGQLFYEQYF. The CDR3 bases are TGTGCCAGCAGTTTAGGACAGCTGTTCTACGAGCAGTACTTC.

This clonotype was counted only a few times. The chain is built from TRBV4-3 and TRBJ2-7; D may be TRBD2 (5 bases). This CDR3 comprises 15 residues. CDR1 and CDR2 from the germline V gene are LGHNA and YSLEER. Trimming removed 0 bases from V and 3 bases from J, with 12 bases in between. For the CDR3, the DNA is TGCGCCAGCAGCCAAGACCTAGCATATAACTACGAGCAGTACTTC. Its protein product is CASSQDLAYNYEQYF.

J is TRBJ2-1 and V is TRBV5-1, with 9 bases fitting TRBD2. There are 15 residues in the CDR3. Trimming took 2 bases from V and 8 from J; bases not matched to a gene: 8. The germline CDR1 and CDR2 sequences are SGHRS and YFSETQ. CDR3 DNA: TGCGCCAGCAGCTTTTTCGGCGGGGGGGCTGATGAGCAGTTCTTC. Its protein product is CASSFFGGGADEQFF.

The chain joins TRBV4-3 to TRBJ2-2; no clear D. Trimming cost V 4 bases and J 5 bases, with 11 bases left between them. This CDR3 contains 14 residues. The germline V gene has CDR1 LGHNA and CDR2 YSLEER. The CDR3 sequence is CASSLRMRTGELFF. The CDR3 region has the DNA TGCGCCAGCAGCCTAAGGATGAGGACCGGGGAGCTGTTTTTT.

The gene calls are TRBV20-1 and TRBJ1-6; D is uncertain. Germline V gives CDR1 DFQATT, CDR2 SNEGSKA (reference sequence). The CDR3 contains 13 residues. Trimming left V 4 bases short and J 8 bases short, with 12 bases between. The CDR3 sequence: CSAKEATYSPLHF. The CDR3 region has the DNA TGCAGTGCTAAGGAAGCTACTTATTCACCCCTCCACTTT.